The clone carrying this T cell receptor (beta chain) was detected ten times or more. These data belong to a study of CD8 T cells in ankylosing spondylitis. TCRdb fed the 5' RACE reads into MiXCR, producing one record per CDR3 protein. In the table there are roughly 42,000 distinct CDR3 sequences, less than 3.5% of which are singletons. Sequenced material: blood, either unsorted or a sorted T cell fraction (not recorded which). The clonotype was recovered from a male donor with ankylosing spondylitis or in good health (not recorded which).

The CDR3 DNA is TGTGCCAGCAGCGCGGGCGGGGGCCTTGAAAAACTGTTTTTT. Its translation is CASSAGGGLEKLFF. V is TRBV9 and J is TRBJ1-4; D perhaps matches TRBD1 (6 bases). The CDR3 sequence is 14 residues long. The germline CDR1 and CDR2 sequences are SGDLS and YYNGEE. Trimming cost V 3 bases and J 7 bases, with 13 bases left between them.